Shown below are 12 T cell receptor beta chains from a single sample sequenced in a study of T cell responses to AZD1222 COVID-19 vaccine. Only in-frame clones appear in the TCRdb table, and some are missing; sequencing was by immunoSEQ multiplex PCR. The data show roughly 160,000 clones, around 90% seen once. The input for sequencing was peripheral blood, taken 28 days after the second AZD1222 dose. The receptor set was obtained from an adult who received the AZD1222 COVID-19 vaccine.

This clone was counted only a few times. This chain links TRBV21-1 with TRBJ2-7. TRBV21-1 is termed a pseudogene. The CDR3 spans 14 residues. The DNA for the CDR3 is TGTGCCAGCAGCAAAAGGGACCTAATTTACGAGCAGTACTTC. Encoded protein: CASSKRDLIYEQYF.

A single count supports this clone. The gene calls are TRBV5-1 and TRBJ2-2, with 8 nucleotides matching TRBD1. This CDR3 has 15 amino acids. V was clipped by 4 bases and J by 7 bases; unmatched bases: 9. The germline CDR1 and CDR2 sequences are SGHRS and YFSETQ. The CDR3 region is CASSLRQGRDGELFF. The DNA of the CDR3 is TGCGCCAGCAGCCTAAGACAGGGGCGGGACGGGGAGCTGTTTTTT.

This chain connects TRBV6-5 to TRBJ1-2, with D perhaps TRBD1 (5 bases). This CDR3 has 12 amino acids. Per germline, CDR1 MNHEY and CDR2 SVGAGI. V gave up 6 bases and J gave up 3 bases, with 8 bases separating them. The CDR3 DNA reads as TGTGCCAGCAGCGACAGTCACTATGGCTACACCTTC. Amino acid sequence: CASSDSHYGYTF.

V and J are TRBV5-1 and TRBJ2-1; a possible D gene is TRBD2 (7 bases). The CDR3 runs to 13 residues. V was pared by 4 bases and J by 13 bases, with 18 bases between. Germline loops: CDR1 SGHRS, CDR2 YFSETQ. CDR3 bases: TGCGCCAGCAGCCCACCGTGGGGGGGGCCCCAGTTCTTC. As protein: CASSPPWGGPQFF.

This chain joins TRBV9 and TRBJ1-2; no definite D call. The germline V gene encodes CDR1 SGDLS and CDR2 YYNGEE. Deletions cut 4 bases from V and 3 bases from J, with 13 bases between. The CDR3 is 14 amino acids. CDR3 region: CASSPRGEDYGYTF. The CDR3 coding sequence is TGTGCCAGCAGCCCCCGCGGGGAGGACTATGGCTACACCTTC.

Here the CDR3 DNA reads TGTGCCAGCAGCTTATCAGGGGGTGAGACCCAGTACTTC. Protein sequence: CASSLSGGETQYF. The V and J genes are TRBV7-2 and TRBJ2-5, with 7 bases that match TRBD1. The CDR3 length is 13 residues. CDR1 is SGHTA, CDR2 FQGNSA, per germline. V lost 2 bases, J lost 5 bases, and 2 bases stayed unmatched.

A single count supports this clone. The chain employs TRBV4-2 and TRBJ1-1, with D tentatively TRBD1 (5 bases). Germline CDR1 and CDR2: LGHNA and YNFKEQ. V was cut by 4 bases and J by 3 bases, with 12 bases left in between. This CDR3 comprises 14 residues. The CDR3 loop reads CASSLVLGDTEAFF. Here the CDR3 DNA reads TGTGCCAGCAGCCTCGTCTTGGGGGACACTGAAGCTTTCTTT.

A few counts support this clone. The chain has TRBV4-2 and TRBJ1-2; D is uncertain. The CDR3 runs 18 residues. The V gene's germline CDR1 is LGHNA and CDR2 YNFKEQ. Trimming took off 4 bases at V and 1 base at J, with 22 bases between the two ends. The CDR3 spells CASSPTVAFSGINYGYTF. DNA of the CDR3: TGTGCCAGCAGCCCGACGGTGGCTTTCAGTGGTATTAACTATGGCTACACCTTC.

The CDR3 here is CASEMRLAIYEQYF. DNA of the CDR3: TGTGCCAGCGAGATGAGACTAGCTATATACGAGCAGTACTTC. V gene TRBV6-5 combines with J gene TRBJ2-7, with TRBD2 identical over 7 bases. V shed 8 bases, J shed 4 bases, and the junction held 11 bases outside the gene matches. The CDR3 runs to 14 residues. The germline V gene has CDR1 MNHEY and CDR2 SVGAGI.

The V and J genes are TRBV29-1 and TRBJ2-1; D unclear. Germline CDR1 is SQVTM and CDR2 is ANQGSEA. There are 11 residues in the CDR3. With 7 bases removed from V and 2 bases from J, the gap between germline ends came to 6 bases. CDR3 amino acids: CSAAAYNEQFF. As DNA, the CDR3 is TGCAGCGCCGCCGCCTACAATGAGCAGTTCTTC.

The chain employs TRBV19 and TRBJ2-5; 8 bases match TRBD1. This CDR3 has 14 residues. Germline CDR1 is LNHDA and CDR2 is SQIVND (reference sequence). V shed 4 bases, J shed 4 bases, and the junction held 5 bases outside the gene matches. CDR3 region: CASSTDRARETQYF. The CDR3 DNA is TGTGCCAGTAGTACGGACAGGGCGAGAGAGACCCAGTACTTC. Combining the CDR3 with reference TRBV19 and TRBJ2-5 gives the whole variable domain DGGITQSPKYLFRKEGQNVTLSCEQNLNHDAMYWYRQDPGQGLRLIYYSQIVNDFQKGDIAEGYSVSREKKESFPLTVTSAQKNPTAFYLCASSTDRARETQYFGPGTRLLVL.

V usage is TRBV10-1 and J usage is TRBJ1-1; no reliable D call. The CDR3 loop spans 14 amino acids. Germline values: CDR1 WNHNN, CDR2 SYGVQD (reference sequence). V was cut by 2 bases and J by 1 base, with 8 bases left in between. CDR3 in amino acids: CASSERATNTEAFF. The CDR3 DNA reads TGCGCCAGCAGTGAGAGGGCGACGAACACTGAAGCTTTCTTT.